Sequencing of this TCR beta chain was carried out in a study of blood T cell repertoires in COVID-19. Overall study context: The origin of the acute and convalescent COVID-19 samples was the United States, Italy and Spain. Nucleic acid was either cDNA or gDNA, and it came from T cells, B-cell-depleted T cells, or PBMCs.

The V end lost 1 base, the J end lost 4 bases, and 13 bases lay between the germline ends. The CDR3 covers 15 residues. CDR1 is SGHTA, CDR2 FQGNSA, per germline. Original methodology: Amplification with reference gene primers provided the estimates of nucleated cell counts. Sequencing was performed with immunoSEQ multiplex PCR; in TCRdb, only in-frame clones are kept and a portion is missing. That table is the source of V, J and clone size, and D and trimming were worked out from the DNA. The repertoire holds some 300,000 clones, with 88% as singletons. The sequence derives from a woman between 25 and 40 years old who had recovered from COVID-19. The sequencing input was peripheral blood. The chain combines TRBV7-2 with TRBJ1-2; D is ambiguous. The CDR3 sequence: CASSLDEVTPYGYTF. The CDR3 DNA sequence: TGTGCCAGCAGCTTAGACGAGGTTACGCCCTATGGCTACACCTTC.